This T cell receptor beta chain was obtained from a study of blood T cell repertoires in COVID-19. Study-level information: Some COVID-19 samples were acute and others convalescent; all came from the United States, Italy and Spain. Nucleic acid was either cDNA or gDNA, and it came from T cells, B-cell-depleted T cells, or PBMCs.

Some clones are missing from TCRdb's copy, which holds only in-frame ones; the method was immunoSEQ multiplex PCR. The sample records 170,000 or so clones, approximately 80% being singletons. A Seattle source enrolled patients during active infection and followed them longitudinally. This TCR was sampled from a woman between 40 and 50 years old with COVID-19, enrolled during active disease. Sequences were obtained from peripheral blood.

In nucleotides, the CDR3 is TGTGCCAGCAGCTTAGATCGGGGCTATAATTCACCCCTCCACTTT. It encodes CASSLDRGYNSPLHF. The chain recombines TRBV7-9 with TRBJ1-6; D ambiguous. Germline values: CDR1 SEHNR, CDR2 FQNEAQ (reference sequence). The ends were cut back, 1 base at V and 3 bases at J, with 7 bases in the middle. CDR3 size: 15 residues.